Below, one T cell receptor (beta chain) is given with its context. Its antigen is still unknown. This CDR3 is built from 13 residues. Germline V gives CDR1 DFQATT, CDR2 SNEGSKA (reference sequence). This entry comes from a study of monozygotic twins with inflammatory bowel disease. Findings and caveats of the study: IBD patients shared fewer clonotypes with other individuals than healthy twins, especially patients with disease activity signs.

There were eight separate reactions per sample in which cDNA was made. Both the TCRalpha cDNA and the TCRbeta cDNA were taken through two nested PCRs, lasting about 16 and 10 cycles. After re-calling the 5' RACE reads, TCRdb lists one entry per CDR3 protein, DNA absent. Its listing shows around 97,000 distinct CDR3 sequences. This clonotype was sampled from a human donor with ulcerative colitis or Crohn's disease, or a healthy co-twin of an affected twin (not recorded which). The sequencing sample was made of blood. The chain links TRBV20-1 to TRBJ2-7; TCRdb names TRBD1, which stays unverified in the absence of DNA. The CDR3 here is CSAQGQGIYEQYF.